Below, one TCR beta chain is given with its context. Its antigen remains unknown. The data stem from a study of response to subunit inactivated influenza vaccine. Overall study results and limits: Authors suggested few new T cells are recruited by each seasonal influenza vaccination.

From the RT-PCR reads, TCRdb called clonotypes with MiXCR, one entry per CDR3 protein. The data contain under 750,000 distinct CDR3 sequences, about 11% of them singletons. Germline CDR1 and CDR2: SEHNR and FQNEAQ (reference sequence). Between the trimmed V and J ends, which lost 2 bases and 1 base, there was a span of 8 bases. The CDR3 covers 14 residues. The chain is built from TRBV7-9 and TRBJ1-1; a possible D gene is TRBD1 (5 bases). This clonotype was obtained from a man aged 50 to 60 who received an inactivated influenza vaccine. The sequencing here drew on PBMCs from blood, taken on the day of vaccination. The CDR3 spells CASSLRQQNTEAFF. CDR3 DNA: TGTGCCAGCAGCTTACGACAGCAGAACACTGAAGCTTTCTTT.